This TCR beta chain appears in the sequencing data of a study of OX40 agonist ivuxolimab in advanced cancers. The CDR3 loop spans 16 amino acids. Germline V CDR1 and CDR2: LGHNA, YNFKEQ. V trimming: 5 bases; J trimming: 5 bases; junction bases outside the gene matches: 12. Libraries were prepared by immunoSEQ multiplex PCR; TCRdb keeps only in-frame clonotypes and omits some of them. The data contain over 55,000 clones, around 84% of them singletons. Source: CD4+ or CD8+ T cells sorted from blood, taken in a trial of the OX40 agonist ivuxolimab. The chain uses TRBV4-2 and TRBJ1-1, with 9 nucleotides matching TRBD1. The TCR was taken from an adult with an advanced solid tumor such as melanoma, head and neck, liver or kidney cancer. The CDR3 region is CASSLVGQGRETEAFF. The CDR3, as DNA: TGTGCCAGCAGCTTGGTCGGACAGGGGAGAGAAACTGAAGCTTTCTTT.